The 4 T cell receptor beta chains below come from one sample, sequenced in a study of beta chain features in type 1 diabetes. What was sequenced were expressed TCRB transcripts, since all of the isolated RNA had been reverse transcribed. TCRdb's table, derived via immunoSEQ multiplex PCR, lists solely in-frame clones and lacks some. The sample records approximately 330,000 clones, roughly 11% being singletons. Sequencing input: naive CD4+ T cells from blood. The source of these receptors is a woman in her 30s in good health.

The sample holds a few counts of this clone. V and J are TRBV7-8 and TRBJ2-3; 10 nucleotides align to TRBD1. The V gene's germline CDR1 is SGHVS and CDR2 FQNEAQ. V lost 0 bases, J lost 5 bases, and 14 bases stayed unmatched. The CDR3 has 19 residues. CDR3 coding DNA: TGTGCCAGCAGCTTAGCAACCCCCGGTGCCGGGACAGGGGAAGATACGCAGTATTTT. Protein: CASSLATPGAGTGEDTQYF.

This clone was observed a few times. The rearrangement joins TRBV4-3 to TRBJ2-1, with a tentative D call TRBD2 (5 bases). The CDR3 totals 14 residues. Per the germline V gene, CDR1 is LGHNA and CDR2 is YSLEER. Trimming stripped 0 bases from V and 8 bases from J, with 11 bases between. Here the CDR3 DNA reads TGCGCCAGCAGCCAAGATCGGAGGCCGGATGAGCAGTTCTTC. It encodes CASSQDRRPDEQFF.

V and J are TRBV9 and TRBJ2-1, with 8 bases identical to TRBD2. Germline CDR1 reads SGDLS; CDR2 reads YYNGEE. The CDR3 is 13 amino acids. The ends lost 5 bases at V and 4 bases at J; junction bases unmatched: 2. The CDR3, as DNA: TGTGCCAGCAGTTCGGGAGGGTACAATGAGCAGTTCTTC. As protein: CASSSGGYNEQFF. Based on the CDR3 plus reference TRBV9 and TRBJ2-1, the full variable domain is DSGVTQTPKHLITATGQRVTLRCSPRSGDLSVYWYQQSLDQGLQFLIQYYNGEERAKGNILERFSAQQFPDLHSELNLSSLELGDSALYFCASSSGGYNEQFFGPGTRLTVL.

This clone was seen more than once but under ten times. The gene calls are TRBV7-2 and TRBJ2-7; TRBD1 matches at 10 bases. Trimming took 5 bases from V and 5 from J; bases not matched to a gene: 9. The V gene's germline CDR1 is SGHTA and CDR2 FQGNSA. The CDR3 extends over 15 amino acids. CDR3 sequence: CASSHPGQGHHEQYF. In DNA form, the CDR3 reads TGTGCCAGCAGCCATCCGGGACAGGGGCATCACGAGCAGTACTTC.